This T cell receptor beta chain appears in the sequencing data of a study of blood T cell repertoires in COVID-19. In the study overall: Donors in the United States, Italy and Spain gave samples during acute or convalescent COVID-19. The analysed material was cDNA or gDNA that came from T cells, B-cell-depleted T cells, or PBMCs.

Enrollees, about 18 to 95 years old, lived in 25 or so US areas. Trimming pared 2 bases from V and 1 base from J, leaving 10 bases between. The CDR3 sequence is 14 residues long. Germline values: CDR1 SGDLS, CDR2 YYNGEE. As originally analysed: It was from reference gene primer amplification that nucleated cell counts were estimated. Assay: immunoSEQ multiplex PCR; the TCRdb copy retains only in-frame clones and omits some. That table is the source of V, J and clone size, and D and trimming were worked out from the DNA. Of some 200,000 clones detected, 82% appear once; the ten largest clones hold 10% to 15%.

Input material: PBMCs or T cells enriched from blood (not recorded which). The J gene is TRBJ2-7, the V gene TRBV9; a possible D gene is TRBD1 (6 bases). This TCR derives from a middle-aged man who had recovered from COVID-19. The CDR3 sequence is CASSVGDISYEQYF. DNA for the CDR3: TGTGCCAGCAGCGTTGGGGACATTTCCTACGAGCAGTACTTC.